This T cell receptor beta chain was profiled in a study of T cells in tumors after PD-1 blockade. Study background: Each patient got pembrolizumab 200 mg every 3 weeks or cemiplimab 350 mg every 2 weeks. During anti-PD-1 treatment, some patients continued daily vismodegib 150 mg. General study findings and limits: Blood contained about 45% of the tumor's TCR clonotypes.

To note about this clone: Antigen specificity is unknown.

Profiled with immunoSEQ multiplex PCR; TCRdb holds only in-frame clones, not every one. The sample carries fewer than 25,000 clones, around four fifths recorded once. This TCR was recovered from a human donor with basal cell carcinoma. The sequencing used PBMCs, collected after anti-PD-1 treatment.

In DNA form, the CDR3 reads TGTGCCAGCAGCACACAACCGAACACTGAAGCTTTCTTT. Protein sequence: CASSTQPNTEAFF. The chain couples TRBV7-2 to TRBJ1-1; D gene uncertain. Per germline, CDR1 SGHTA and CDR2 FQGNSA. Deletions cut 5 bases from V and 1 base from J, with 8 bases between. The CDR3 length is 13 residues.